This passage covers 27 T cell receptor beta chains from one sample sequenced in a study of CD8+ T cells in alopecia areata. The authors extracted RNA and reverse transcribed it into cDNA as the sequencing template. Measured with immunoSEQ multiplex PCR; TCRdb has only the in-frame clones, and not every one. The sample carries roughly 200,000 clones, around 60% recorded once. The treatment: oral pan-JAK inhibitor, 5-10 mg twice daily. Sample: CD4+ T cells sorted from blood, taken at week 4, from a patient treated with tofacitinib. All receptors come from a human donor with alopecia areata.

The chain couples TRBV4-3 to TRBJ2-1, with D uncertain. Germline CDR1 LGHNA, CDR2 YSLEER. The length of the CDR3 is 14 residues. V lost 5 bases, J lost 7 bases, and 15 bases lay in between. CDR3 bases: TGCGCCAGCAGCGCTTTAGGTCGCTATAATGAGCAGTTCTTC. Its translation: CASSALGRYNEQFF.

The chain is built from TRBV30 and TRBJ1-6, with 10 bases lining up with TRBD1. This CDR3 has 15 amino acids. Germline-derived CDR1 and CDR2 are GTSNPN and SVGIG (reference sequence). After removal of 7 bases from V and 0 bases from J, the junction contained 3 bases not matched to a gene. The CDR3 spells CASDRGSSYNSPLHF. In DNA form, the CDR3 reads TGTGCCTCGGACAGGGGGAGCTCCTATAATTCACCCCTCCACTTT. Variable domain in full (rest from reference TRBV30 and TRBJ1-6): SQTIHQWPATLVQPVGSPLSLECTVEGTSNPNLYWYRQAAGRGLQLLFYSVGIGQISSEVPQNLSASRPQDRQFILSSKKLLLSDSGFYLCASDRGSSYNSPLHFGNGTRLTVT.

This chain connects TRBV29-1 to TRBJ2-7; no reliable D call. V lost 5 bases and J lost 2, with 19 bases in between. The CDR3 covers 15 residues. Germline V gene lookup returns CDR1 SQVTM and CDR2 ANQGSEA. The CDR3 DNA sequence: TGCAGCGTTACCAATCTGCCAAGTCGAACCTACGAGCAGTACTTC. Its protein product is CSVTNLPSRTYEQYF.

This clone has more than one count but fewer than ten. The CDR3 nucleotides read TGTGCCATCAGCGAACTGGCAGGGGTTACTACCGGGGAGCTGTTTTTT. Translating it yields CAISELAGVTTGELFF. The chain links TRBV10-3 to TRBJ2-2; D may be TRBD1 (6 bases). Between the trimmed V and J ends, which lost 6 bases and 5 bases, there was a span of 19 bases. The CDR3 spans 16 residues. The germline gives CDR1 ENHRY, CDR2 SYGVKD.

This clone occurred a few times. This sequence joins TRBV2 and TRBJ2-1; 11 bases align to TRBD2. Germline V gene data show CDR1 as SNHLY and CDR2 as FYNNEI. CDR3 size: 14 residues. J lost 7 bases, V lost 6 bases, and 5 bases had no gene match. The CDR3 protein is CASRGTSGGNEQFF. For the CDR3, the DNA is TGTGCCAGCAGAGGGACTAGCGGTGGGAATGAGCAGTTCTTC.

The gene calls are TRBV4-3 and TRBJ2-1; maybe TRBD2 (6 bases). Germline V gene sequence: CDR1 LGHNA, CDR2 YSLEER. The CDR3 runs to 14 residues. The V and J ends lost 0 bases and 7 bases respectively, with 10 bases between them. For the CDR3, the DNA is TGCGCCAGCAGCCAAGATCCAGGGAGGAATGAGCAGTTCTTC. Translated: CASSQDPGRNEQFF.

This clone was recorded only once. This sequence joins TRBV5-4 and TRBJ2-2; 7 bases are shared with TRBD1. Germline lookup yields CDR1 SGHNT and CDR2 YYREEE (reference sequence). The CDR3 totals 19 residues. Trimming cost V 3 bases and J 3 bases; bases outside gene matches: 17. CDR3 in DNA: TGTGCCAGCAGCTCTCCAGCGGACAGGTCCAAGGGTGACACCGGGGAGCTGTTTTTT. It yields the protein CASSSPADRSKGDTGELFF.

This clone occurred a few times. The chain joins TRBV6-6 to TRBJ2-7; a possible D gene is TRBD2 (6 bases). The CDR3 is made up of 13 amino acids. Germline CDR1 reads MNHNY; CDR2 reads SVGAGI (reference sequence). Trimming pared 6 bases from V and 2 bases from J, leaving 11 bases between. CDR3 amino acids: CASRRTGAYEQYF. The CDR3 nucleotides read TGTGCCAGCAGGCGGACGGGAGCCTACGAGCAGTACTTC.

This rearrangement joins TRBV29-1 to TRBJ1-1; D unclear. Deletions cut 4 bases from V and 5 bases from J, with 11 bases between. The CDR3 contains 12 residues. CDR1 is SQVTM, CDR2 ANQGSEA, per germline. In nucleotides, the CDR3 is TGCAGCGTTGCCGGTCTGGTAACTGAAGCTTTCTTT. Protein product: CSVAGLVTEAFF.

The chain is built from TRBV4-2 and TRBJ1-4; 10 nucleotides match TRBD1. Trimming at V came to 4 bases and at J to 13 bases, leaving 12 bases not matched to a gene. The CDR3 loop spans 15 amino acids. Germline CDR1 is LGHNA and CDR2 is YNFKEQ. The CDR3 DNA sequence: TGTGCCAGCAGCCCCCCTGAGACAGGGGGCTTGAGACTGTTTTTT. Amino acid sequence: CASSPPETGGLRLFF.

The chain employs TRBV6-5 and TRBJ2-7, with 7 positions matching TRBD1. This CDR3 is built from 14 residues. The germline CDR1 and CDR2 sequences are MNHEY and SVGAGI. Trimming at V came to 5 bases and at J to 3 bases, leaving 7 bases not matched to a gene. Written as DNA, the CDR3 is TGTGCCAGCAGTAAGGGACAGTCACTCTACGAGCAGTACTTC. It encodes CASSKGQSLYEQYF.

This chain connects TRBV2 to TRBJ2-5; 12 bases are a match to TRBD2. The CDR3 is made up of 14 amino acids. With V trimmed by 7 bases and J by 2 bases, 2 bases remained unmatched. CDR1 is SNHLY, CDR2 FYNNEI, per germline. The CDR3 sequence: CASNLAGGQETQYF. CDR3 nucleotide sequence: TGTGCCAGCAACCTAGCGGGGGGGCAAGAGACCCAGTACTTC. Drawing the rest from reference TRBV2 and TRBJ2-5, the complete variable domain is EPEVTQTPSHQVTQMGQEVILRCVPISNHLYFYWYRQILGQKVEFLVSFYNNEISEKSEIFDDQFSVERPDGSNFTLKIRSTKLEDSAMYFCASNLAGGQETQYFGPGTRLLVL.

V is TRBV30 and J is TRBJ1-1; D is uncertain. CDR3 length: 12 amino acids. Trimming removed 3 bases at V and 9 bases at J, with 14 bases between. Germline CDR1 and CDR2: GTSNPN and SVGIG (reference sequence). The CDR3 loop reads CAWREDRSKAFF. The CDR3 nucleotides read TGTGCCTGGAGGGAAGACCGGTCAAAAGCTTTCTTT.

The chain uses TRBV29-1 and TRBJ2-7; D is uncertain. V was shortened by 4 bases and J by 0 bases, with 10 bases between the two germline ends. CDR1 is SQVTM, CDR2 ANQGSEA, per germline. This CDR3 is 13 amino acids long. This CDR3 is CSVVQASSYEQYF. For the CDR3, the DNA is TGCAGCGTTGTCCAGGCGAGCTCCTACGAGCAGTACTTC.

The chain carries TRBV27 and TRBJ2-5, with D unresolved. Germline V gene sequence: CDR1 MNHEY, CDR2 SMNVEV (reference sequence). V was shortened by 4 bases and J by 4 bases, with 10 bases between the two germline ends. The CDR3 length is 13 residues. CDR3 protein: CASSYGTGETQYF. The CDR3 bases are TGTGCCAGCAGTTACGGAACCGGAGAGACCCAGTACTTC.

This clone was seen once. The CDR3 sequence: CSVWLGQVNSPLHF. DNA of the CDR3: TGCAGCGTTTGGCTTGGACAGGTTAATTCACCCCTCCACTTT. The V gene is TRBV29-1, the J gene TRBJ1-6; TRBD1 agrees at 7 bases. The CDR3 covers 14 residues. V shed 5 bases and J 6 bases; nucleotides not matched to a gene: 7. Per the germline V gene, CDR1 is SQVTM and CDR2 is ANQGSEA. Full variable domain (rest looked up from reference TRBV29-1 and TRBJ1-6): SAVISQKPSRDICQRGTSLTIQCQVDSQVTMMFWYRQQPGQSLTLIATANQGSEATYESGFVIDKFPISRPNLTFSTLTVSNMSPEDSSIYLCSVWLGQVNSPLHFGNGTRLTVT.

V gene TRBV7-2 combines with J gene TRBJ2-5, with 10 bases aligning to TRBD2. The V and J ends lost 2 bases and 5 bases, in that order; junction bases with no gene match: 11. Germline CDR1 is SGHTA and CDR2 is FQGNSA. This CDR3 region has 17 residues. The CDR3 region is CASSLLPSGGPQETQYF. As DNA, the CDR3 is TGTGCCAGCAGCTTACTGCCTAGCGGGGGCCCACAGGAGACCCAGTACTTC.

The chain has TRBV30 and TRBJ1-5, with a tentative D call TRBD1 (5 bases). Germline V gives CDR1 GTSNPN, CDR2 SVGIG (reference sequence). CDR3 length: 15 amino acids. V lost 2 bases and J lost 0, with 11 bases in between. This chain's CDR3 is CAWSSLGGSNQPQHF. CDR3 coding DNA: TGTGCCTGGAGTTCCTTGGGGGGTAGCAATCAGCCCCAGCATTTT.

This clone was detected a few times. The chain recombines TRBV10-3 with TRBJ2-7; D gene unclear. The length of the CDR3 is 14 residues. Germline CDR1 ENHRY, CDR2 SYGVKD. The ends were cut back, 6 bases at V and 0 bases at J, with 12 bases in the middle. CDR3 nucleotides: TGTGCCATCAGCCTTGACGGCTCCTCCTACGAGCAGTACTTC. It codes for CAISLDGSSYEQYF.

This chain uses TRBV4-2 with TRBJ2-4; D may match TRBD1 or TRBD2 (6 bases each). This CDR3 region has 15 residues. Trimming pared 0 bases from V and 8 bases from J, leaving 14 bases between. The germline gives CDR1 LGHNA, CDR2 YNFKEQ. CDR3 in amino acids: CASSQEARRGDIQYF. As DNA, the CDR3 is TGTGCCAGCAGCCAAGAAGCCAGGAGGGGGGACATTCAGTACTTC.

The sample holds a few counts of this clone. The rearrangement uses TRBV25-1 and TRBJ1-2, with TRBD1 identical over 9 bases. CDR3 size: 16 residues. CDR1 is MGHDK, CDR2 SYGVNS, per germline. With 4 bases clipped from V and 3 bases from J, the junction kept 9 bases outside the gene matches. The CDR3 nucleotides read TGTGCCAGCAGTGTCCTTCGGGGACAGGGAGACTATGGCTACACCTTC. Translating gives CASSVLRGQGDYGYTF.

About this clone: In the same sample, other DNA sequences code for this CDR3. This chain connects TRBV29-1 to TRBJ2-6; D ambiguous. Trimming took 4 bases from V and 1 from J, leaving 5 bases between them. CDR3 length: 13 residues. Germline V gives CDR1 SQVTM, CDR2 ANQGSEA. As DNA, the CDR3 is TGCAGCGTTGCCGTATCTGGGGCCAACGTCCTGACTTTC. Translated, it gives CSVAVSGANVLTF.

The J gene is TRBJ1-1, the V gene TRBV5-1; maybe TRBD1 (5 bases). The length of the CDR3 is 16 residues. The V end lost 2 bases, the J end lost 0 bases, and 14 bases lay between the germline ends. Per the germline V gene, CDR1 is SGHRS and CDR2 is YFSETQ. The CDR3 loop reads CASSLESGPMNTEAFF. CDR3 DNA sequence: TGCGCCAGCAGCTTAGAGTCGGGACCGATGAACACTGAAGCTTTCTTT.

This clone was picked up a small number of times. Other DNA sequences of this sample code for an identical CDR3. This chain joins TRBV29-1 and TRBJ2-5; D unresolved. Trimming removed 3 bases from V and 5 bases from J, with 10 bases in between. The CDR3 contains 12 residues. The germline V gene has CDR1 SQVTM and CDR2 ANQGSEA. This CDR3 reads CSVESGRETQYF. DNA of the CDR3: TGCAGCGTTGAGTCCGGAAGGGAGACCCAGTACTTC.

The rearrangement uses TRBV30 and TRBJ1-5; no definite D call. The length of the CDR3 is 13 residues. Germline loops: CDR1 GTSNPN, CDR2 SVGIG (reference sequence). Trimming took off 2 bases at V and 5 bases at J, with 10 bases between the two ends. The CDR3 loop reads CAWSSAMDQPQHF. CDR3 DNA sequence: TGTGCCTGGAGTAGCGCGATGGATCAGCCCCAGCATTTT. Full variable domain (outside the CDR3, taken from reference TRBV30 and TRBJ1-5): SQTIHQWPATLVQPVGSPLSLECTVEGTSNPNLYWYRQAAGRGLQLLFYSVGIGQISSEVPQNLSASRPQDRQFILSSKKLLLSDSGFYLCAWSSAMDQPQHFGDGTRLSIL.

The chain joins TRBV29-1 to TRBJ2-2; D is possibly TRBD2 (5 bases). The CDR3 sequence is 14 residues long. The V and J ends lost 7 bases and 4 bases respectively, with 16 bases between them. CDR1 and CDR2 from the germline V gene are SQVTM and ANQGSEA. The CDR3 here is CSASVRVATGELFF. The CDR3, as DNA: TGCAGCGCTTCGGTGCGGGTGGCCACCGGGGAGCTGTTTTTT.

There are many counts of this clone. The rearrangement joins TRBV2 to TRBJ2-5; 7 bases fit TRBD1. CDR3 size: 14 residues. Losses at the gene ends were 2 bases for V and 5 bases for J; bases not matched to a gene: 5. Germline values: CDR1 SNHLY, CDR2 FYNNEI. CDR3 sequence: CASSETGARETQYF. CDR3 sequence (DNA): TGTGCCAGCAGTGAAACAGGGGCCAGGGAGACCCAGTACTTC.